The 25 T cell receptor beta chains below were found in one sample sequenced in a study of beta chain features in type 1 diabetes. Study outcomes and limitations: Researchers report that Type 1 diabetes patients had moderately but significantly shorter TCRB CDR3s across all four CD4+ subsets.

Antigens of these TCRs are unknown. All of the isolated RNA was reverse transcribed, so expressed TCRB transcripts were sequenced. Data came from immunoSEQ multiplex PCR; TCRdb stores just in-frame clones and leaves some out. The sample has 65,000 to 85,000 clones, about 48% seen once. Input material: central memory CD4+ T cells from blood. The receptor set was obtained from a man aged 30 to 39 with type 1 diabetes.

The rearrangement uses TRBV5-1 and TRBJ2-2; possibly TRBD2 for D (6 bases). The CDR3 extends over 14 amino acids. Trimming pared 4 bases from V and 3 bases from J, leaving 10 bases between. Germline-derived CDR1 and CDR2 are SGHRS and YFSETQ. The CDR3 loop is CASSGTRYTGELFF. CDR3 in DNA: TGCGCCAGCAGCGGGACTCGGTACACCGGGGAGCTGTTTTTT.

J is TRBJ2-3 and V is TRBV4-2; 9 bases are shared with TRBD2. This CDR3 region has 17 residues. Germline CDR1 and CDR2: LGHNA and YNFKEQ. The J segment lost 2 bases and the V segment lost 3 bases, leaving 9 bases of the junction unmatched. As DNA, the CDR3 is TGTGCCAGCAGCCACGGCCGGCGGGGGGGCTACACAGATACGCAGTATTTT. It yields the protein CASSHGRRGGYTDTQYF.

The chain combines TRBV19 with TRBJ2-7; D possibly corresponds to TRBD2 (7 bases). The germline V gene has CDR1 LNHDA and CDR2 SQIVND (reference sequence). This CDR3 has 15 residues. The V gene lost 1 base and the J gene lost 2 bases, with 12 bases spanning the gap. The CDR3 coding sequence is TGTGCCAGTAGTATAGCGGGGGGCAGGACCTACGAGCAGTACTTC. Translated, it gives CASSIAGGRTYEQYF.

This chain joins TRBV30 and TRBJ2-3; tentative D call: TRBD2 (5 bases). Germline values: CDR1 GTSNPN, CDR2 SVGIG (reference sequence). The CDR3 runs 14 residues. V was pared by 5 bases and J by 1 base, with 13 bases between. CDR3 sequence: CAWRTRWGTDTQYF. In nucleotides, the CDR3 is TGTGCCTGGCGGACTCGGTGGGGCACAGATACGCAGTATTTT. Together with reference TRBV30 and TRBJ2-3, the CDR3 gives the full variable domain: SQTIHQWPATLVQPVGSPLSLECTVEGTSNPNLYWYRQAAGRGLQLLFYSVGIGQISSEVPQNLSASRPQDRQFILSSKKLLLSDSGFYLCAWRTRWGTDTQYFGPGTRLTVL.

Written as DNA, the CDR3 is TGCGCCAGCAGCTTGGCCAGCCGACTCTATGGCTACACCTTC. It translates to CASSLASRLYGYTF. This sequence joins TRBV5-1 and TRBJ1-2; D is uncertain. Germline values: CDR1 SGHRS, CDR2 YFSETQ. Trimming left V 0 bases short and J 4 bases short, with 10 bases between. There are 14 residues in the CDR3. Full variable domain (remainder filled in from reference TRBV5-1 and TRBJ1-2): KAGVTQTPRYLIKTRGQQVTLSCSPISGHRSVSWYQQTPGQGLQFLFEYFSETQRNKGNFPGRFSGRQFSNSRSEMNVSTLELGDSALYLCASSLASRLYGYTFGSGTRLTVV.

The V and J genes are TRBV6-5 and TRBJ2-5; 9 nucleotides line up with TRBD1. In germline, CDR1 is MNHEY, CDR2 SVGAGI. J lost 4 bases, V lost 1 base, and 4 bases had no gene match. The CDR3 sequence is 15 residues long. The CDR3: CASSYLQGAGETQYF. Written as DNA, the CDR3 is TGTGCCAGCAGTTACTTACAGGGGGCGGGAGAGACCCAGTACTTC.

This clone appeared a few times. V is TRBV7-2 and J is TRBJ1-3; D unresolved. Germline V gene lookup returns CDR1 SGHTA and CDR2 FQGNSA. The CDR3 extends over 15 amino acids. V was clipped by 1 base and J by 0 bases, with 7 bases between them. CDR3 amino acids: CASSLDLSSGNTIYF. In DNA, the CDR3 is TGTGCCAGCAGCTTAGATTTGAGCTCTGGAAACACCATATATTTT.

This clone has only a few counts. V and J are TRBV6-1 and TRBJ2-1; the match to TRBD1 covers 7 bases. Germline V gives CDR1 MNHNS, CDR2 SASEGT. With 4 bases clipped from V and 7 bases from J, the junction kept 7 bases outside the gene matches. The CDR3 is 14 amino acids. The CDR3 here is CASSASRRGNEQFF. Written as DNA, the CDR3 is TGTGCCAGCAGTGCATCTCGCAGGGGGAATGAGCAGTTCTTC.

This sequence joins TRBV7-7 and TRBJ2-3; TRBD2 matches 7 bases. The J segment lost 1 base and the V segment lost 5 bases, leaving 3 bases of the junction unmatched. The CDR3 spans 14 residues. The germline V gene has CDR1 SSHAT and CDR2 FNYEAQ (reference sequence). The CDR3 DNA reads TGTGCCAGCAGCCCTAGCGGTGGCACAGATACGCAGTATTTT. Encoded protein: CASSPSGGTDTQYF.

The J gene is TRBJ2-3, the V gene TRBV5-5, with 7 bases identical to TRBD2. The V gene's germline CDR1 is SGHKS and CDR2 YYEKEE (reference sequence). The CDR3 has 16 amino acids. The ends lost 3 bases at V and 2 bases at J; junction bases unmatched: 9. The DNA of the CDR3 is TGTGCCAGCAGCTCGGGGACTATGGGATCCACAGATACGCAGTATTTT. Protein sequence: CASSSGTMGSTDTQYF. Full variable domain (outside the CDR3, taken from reference TRBV5-5 and TRBJ2-3): DAGVTQSPTHLIKTRGQQVTLRCSPISGHKSVSWYQQVLGQGPQFIFQYYEKEERGRGNFPDRFSARQFPNYSSELNVNALLLGDSALYLCASSSGTMGSTDTQYFGPGTRLTVL.

This chain links TRBV18 with TRBJ1-1; 7 bases are a match to TRBD1. The CDR3 length is 15 residues. From germline, CDR1 is KGHSH and CDR2 LQKENI. V shed 0 bases, J shed 4 bases, and the junction held 5 bases outside the gene matches. As DNA, the CDR3 is TGTGCCAGCTCACCACCGGAGGGGGCGAGCACTGAAGCTTTCTTT. It specifies CASSPPEGASTEAFF.

The gene calls are TRBV6-1 and TRBJ2-7, with D perhaps matching TRBD2 (6 bases). Looked up from germline, CDR1 is MNHNS and CDR2 is SASEGT. The CDR3 has 14 residues. V was cut by 8 bases and J by 0 bases, with 14 bases left in between. CDR3 DNA: TGTGCCAGCGGAGGGTGGGGCAGCTCCTACGAGCAGTACTTC. Protein sequence: CASGGWGSSYEQYF.

The genes are TRBV7-8 and TRBJ1-2; weak D call: TRBD1 (6 bases). V lost 5 bases, J lost 5 bases, and 12 bases lay in between. The CDR3 is 13 residues long. From germline, CDR1 is SGHVS and CDR2 FQNEAQ. The CDR3 spells CASSPDRTYGYTF. CDR3 DNA: TGTGCCAGCAGCCCAGACAGGACATATGGCTACACCTTC.

This clone was seen a handful of times. CDR3 residues: CATSARLAGVRDIQYF. In nucleotides, the CDR3 is TGTGCCACCAGCGCACGACTAGCGGGGGTGAGGGACATTCAGTACTTC. The chain combines TRBV15 with TRBJ2-4; TRBD2 aligns across 12 bases. V trimming: 5 bases; J trimming: 8 bases; junction bases outside the gene matches: 10. Germline lookup yields CDR1 LNHNV and CDR2 YYDKDF (reference sequence). The CDR3 spans 16 residues.

This chain links TRBV11-2 with TRBJ1-3; 7 bases align to TRBD1. CDR3 length equals 15 residues. Per germline, CDR1 SGHAT and CDR2 FQNNGV. The J segment lost 3 bases and the V segment lost 7 bases, leaving 9 bases of the junction unmatched. This CDR3 is CASTLAGGSGNTIYF. CDR3 bases: TGTGCCAGCACCTTGGCAGGGGGAAGTGGAAACACCATATATTTT.

This clone came up a few times. This chain connects TRBV6-1 to TRBJ2-5; TRBD1 matches at 9 bases. V shed 0 bases and J 5 bases; nucleotides not matched to a gene: 4. Looked up from germline, CDR1 is MNHNS and CDR2 is SASEGT. The CDR3 spans 15 residues. CDR3 sequence (DNA): TGTGCCAGCAGTGAAGCGATGGGACAGGGTGAGACCCAGTACTTC. This gives the protein CASSEAMGQGETQYF.

This rearrangement joins TRBV5-1 to TRBJ2-1; 7 positions match TRBD2. V lost 4 bases, J lost 3 bases, and 10 bases stayed unmatched. The CDR3 spans 16 residues. In germline, CDR1 is SGHRS, CDR2 YFSETQ. Here the CDR3 DNA reads TGCGCCAGCAGCCGGACCGGGAGCGGGGTCTACAATGAGCAGTTCTTC. Translation gives CASSRTGSGVYNEQFF.

This chain uses TRBV11-3 with TRBJ2-3; 8 bases line up with TRBD1. The CDR3 loop spans 15 amino acids. The J segment lost 4 bases and the V segment lost 2 bases, leaving 5 bases of the junction unmatched. The germline gives CDR1 SGHNT, CDR2 YENEEA. The CDR3, as DNA: TGTGCCAGCAGCTTACAGGGGGCTCCGGCAGATACGCAGTATTTT. It codes for CASSLQGAPADTQYF. The full variable domain, in which reference TRBV11-3 and TRBJ2-3 provide the parts outside the CDR3, is EAGVVQSPRYKIIEKKQPVAFWCNPISGHNTLYWYLQNLGQGPELLIRYENEEAVDDSQLPKDRFSAERLKGVDSTLKIQPAELGDSAVYLCASSLQGAPADTQYFGPGTRLTVL.

J is TRBJ2-6 and V is TRBV13; 10 bases match TRBD1. The CDR3 loop spans 18 amino acids. V was clipped by 0 bases and J by 0 bases; unmatched bases: 2. Germline CDR1 and CDR2: PRHDT and FYEKMQ (reference sequence). The CDR3 sequence: CASSLGTGGVSGANVLTF. The CDR3 DNA is TGTGCCAGCAGCTTAGGGACAGGGGGCGTCTCTGGGGCCAACGTCCTGACTTTC. The full variable domain, completed using reference TRBV13 and TRBJ2-6, is AAGVIQSPRHLIKEKRETATLKCYPIPRHDTVYWYQQGPGQDPQFLISFYEKMQSDKGSIPDRFSAQQFSDYHSELNMSSLELGDSALYFCASSLGTGGVSGANVLTFGAGSRLTVL.

The chain links TRBV14 to TRBJ2-1, with 7 bases that match TRBD2. Germline trimming cut 4 bases from V and 7 bases from J; bases unmatched to any gene: 7. Germline CDR1 is SGHDN and CDR2 is FVKESK. The CDR3 runs to 14 residues. The CDR3 DNA sequence: TGTGCCAGCAGCCTTAAGACTAGCCGGAATGAGCAGTTCTTC. It codes for CASSLKTSRNEQFF.

This chain joins TRBV29-1 and TRBJ2-2; D is perhaps TRBD1 (5 bases). The germline V gene has CDR1 SQVTM and CDR2 ANQGSEA. The CDR3 is 13 residues long. Trimming removed 4 bases at V and 6 bases at J, with 12 bases between. DNA for the CDR3: TGCAGCGTTGCTGGGGCTGGGGCCGGGGAGCTGTTTTTT. Translated, it gives CSVAGAGAGELFF.

This clone came up many times. The chain links TRBV4-1 to TRBJ2-6; D not resolved. The germline V gene has CDR1 MGHRA and CDR2 YSYEKL. The CDR3 consists of 15 residues. Trimming shortened V by 1 base and J by 0 bases, and 4 bases separated the two germline ends. This CDR3 is CASSQARSGANVLTF. CDR3 bases: TGCGCCAGCAGCCAAGCGCGCTCTGGGGCCAACGTCCTGACTTTC.

This clone was picked up a small number of times. The V gene is TRBV19, the J gene TRBJ2-1; TRBD2 agrees at 9 bases. V gave up 1 base and J gave up 5 bases; unmatched junction bases: 6. CDR1 and CDR2 (germline): LNHDA, SQIVND (reference sequence). The CDR3 is 16 residues long. The CDR3 loop is CASSIVSGGANNEQFF. The CDR3, as DNA: TGTGCCAGTAGTATAGTTAGCGGGGGAGCTAACAATGAGCAGTTCTTC.

The table lists this clone with a few counts. The CDR3 spells CAIRLDSTTYGYTF. CDR3 DNA sequence: TGTGCCATCAGGTTAGACAGTACCACTTATGGCTACACCTTC. The chain has TRBV10-3 and TRBJ1-2; a possible D gene is TRBD1 (5 bases). CDR3 size: 14 residues. Looked up from germline, CDR1 is ENHRY and CDR2 is SYGVKD. V was pared by 6 bases and J by 5 bases, with 16 bases between.

This clone was seen a handful of times. V usage is TRBV6-6 and J usage is TRBJ1-1, with a weak D call TRBD1 (5 bases). The CDR3 spans 13 residues. The V gene's germline CDR1 is MNHNY and CDR2 SVGAGI (reference sequence). V was pared by 7 bases and J by 5 bases, with 14 bases between. The CDR3 reads CASIIQEGTEAFF. CDR3 coding DNA: TGTGCCAGCATTATACAGGAAGGAACTGAAGCTTTCTTT.